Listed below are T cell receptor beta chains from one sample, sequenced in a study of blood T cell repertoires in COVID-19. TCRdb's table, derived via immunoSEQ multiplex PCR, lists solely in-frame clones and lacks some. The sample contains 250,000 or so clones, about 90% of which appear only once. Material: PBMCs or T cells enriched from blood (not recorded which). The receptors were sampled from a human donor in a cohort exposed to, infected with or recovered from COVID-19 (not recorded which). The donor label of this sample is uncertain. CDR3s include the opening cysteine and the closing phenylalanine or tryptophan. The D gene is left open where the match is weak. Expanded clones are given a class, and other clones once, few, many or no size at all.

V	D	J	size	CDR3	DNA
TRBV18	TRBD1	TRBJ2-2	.	CASSFGQGDTGELFF	TGTGCCAGCTCCTTCGGACAGGGTGACACCGGGGAGCTGTTTTTT
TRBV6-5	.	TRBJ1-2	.	CASSYSRVGGNYGYTF	TGTGCCAGCAGTTACTCGAGGGTTGGCGGAAACTATGGCTACACCTTC
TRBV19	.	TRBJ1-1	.	CASSILAGKVTLNTEAFF	TGTGCCAGTAGTATATTGGCAGGCAAAGTTACCTTGAACACTGAAGCTTTCTTT
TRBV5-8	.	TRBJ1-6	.	CASNLGRSSPLHF	TGTGCCAGCAATCTGGGGCGTAGTTCACCCCTCCACTTT
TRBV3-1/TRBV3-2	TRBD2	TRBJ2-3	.	CASSPSGGLTDTQYF	TGTGCCAGCAGCCCTTCGGGGGGTCTCACAGATACGCAGTATTTT
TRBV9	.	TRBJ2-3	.	CASSGGGDTQYF	TGTGCCAGCAGCGGGGGAGGCGATACGCAGTATTTT
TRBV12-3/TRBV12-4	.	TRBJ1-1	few	CASSRGGTEAFF	TGTGCCAGCAGTAGGGGGGGGACTGAAGCTTTCTTT
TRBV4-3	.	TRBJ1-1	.	CASSQDAGVMNTEAFF	TGCGCCAGCAGCCAGGACGCAGGGGTTATGAACACTGAAGCTTTCTTT
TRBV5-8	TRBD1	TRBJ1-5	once	CASSTGAFNQPQHF	TGTGCCAGCAGTACAGGGGCCTTCAATCAGCCCCAGCATTTT
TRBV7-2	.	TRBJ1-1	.	CASSLSAQDTEAFF	TGTGCCAGCAGCTTATCGGCGCAGGACACTGAAGCTTTCTTT
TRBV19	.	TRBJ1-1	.	CASSMRRTEAFF	TGTGCCAGTAGTATGAGGAGGACTGAAGCTTTCTTT
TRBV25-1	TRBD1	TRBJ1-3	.	CASSEAPRGLNTIYF	TGTGCCAGCAGTGAAGCCCCCAGGGGGCTGAACACCATATATTTT
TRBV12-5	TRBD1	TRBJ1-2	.	CASGLHVGGQGWGYTF	TGTGCTAGTGGTTTGCATGTAGGGGGACAGGGATGGGGCTACACCTTC
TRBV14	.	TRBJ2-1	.	CASSQTLLAGSYNEQFF	TGTGCCAGCAGCCAAACCCTCCTGGCAGGCTCCTACAATGAGCAGTTCTTC
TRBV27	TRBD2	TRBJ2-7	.	CASSFYMRRGDLNEQYF	TGTGCCAGCAGTTTTTACATGCGGCGGGGGGATCTTAACGAGCAGTACTTC
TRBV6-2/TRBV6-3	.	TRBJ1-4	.	CASSYRTDEKLFF	TGTGCCAGCAGTTACCGGACAGATGAAAAACTGTTTTTT
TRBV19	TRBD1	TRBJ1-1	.	CASSIPPRQGRNTEAFF	TGTGCCAGTAGTATCCCCCCCCGACAGGGAAGGAATACTGAAGCTTTCTTT
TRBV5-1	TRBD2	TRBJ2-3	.	CASSVGLAGELDTQYF	TGCGCCAGCAGCGTCGGACTAGCGGGGGAGCTAGATACGCAGTATTTT
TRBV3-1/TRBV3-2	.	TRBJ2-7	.	CASSQVSRVSEQYF	TGTGCCAGCAGCCAAGTGAGCAGGGTCTCCGAGCAGTACTTC
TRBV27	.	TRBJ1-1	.	CASSFAGARAEAFF	TGTGCCAGCAGTTTTGCGGGGGCGCGCGCTGAAGCTTTCTTT
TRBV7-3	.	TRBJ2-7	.	CASSAQGPPYSYEQYF	TGTGCCAGCAGCGCACAGGGCCCACCTTACTCCTACGAGCAGTACTTC
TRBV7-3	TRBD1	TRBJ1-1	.	CASSPGGAGTEAFF	TGTGCCAGCAGCCCAGGGGGAGCGGGTACTGAAGCTTTCTTT
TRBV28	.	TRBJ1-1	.	CASSLTTPTFEAFF	TGTGCCAGCAGTCTCACGACACCTACCTTCGAAGCTTTCTTT
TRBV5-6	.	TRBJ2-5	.	CASSGWDFQETQYF	TGTGCCAGCAGCGGGTGGGACTTCCAAGAGACCCAGTACTTC
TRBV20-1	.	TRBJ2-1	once	CSARQNNEQFF	TGCAGTGCTAGACAGAACAATGAGCAGTTCTTC
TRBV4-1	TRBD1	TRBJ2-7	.	CASRRTGGYEQYF	TGCGCCAGCAGAAGGACAGGGGGCTACGAGCAGTACTTC
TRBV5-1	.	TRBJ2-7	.	CASSFKAGSYEQYF	TGCGCCAGCAGCTTTAAGGCAGGCTCGTACGAGCAGTACTTC
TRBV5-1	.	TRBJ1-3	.	CASSFLRDTIYF	TGCGCCAGCAGCTTTCTGAGAGACACCATATATTTT
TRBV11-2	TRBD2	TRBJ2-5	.	CASSFSGGEETQYF	TGTGCCAGCAGCTTTAGCGGGGGGGAAGAGACCCAGTACTTC